These 13 T cell receptor beta chains originate from one sample sequenced in a study of CD8 T cells in ankylosing spondylitis. Study-level points and caveats: Ankylosing spondylitis blood appeared to be characterized by a TCR beta motif of eight or nine highly homologous variants.

Their antigens are not known. TCRdb re-called the 5' RACE reads with MiXCR, one entry per CDR3 protein. The sample contains about 90,000 distinct CDR3 sequences, just under 9% of which appear only once. The sequencing input was blood, either unsorted or a sorted T cell fraction (not recorded which). These receptors came from a male donor with ankylosing spondylitis.

Ten or more counts support this clonotype. The V and J genes are TRBV6-1 and TRBJ2-7; D may match TRBD1 or TRBD2 (5 bases each). Trimming pared 3 bases from V and 3 bases from J, leaving 9 bases between. The CDR3 is 13 residues long. CDR1 and CDR2 (germline): MNHNS, SASEGT. CDR3 loop: CASSEGPSYEQYV. The CDR3 DNA reads as TGTGCCAGCAGTGAGGGACCGAGCTACGAGCAGTACGTC.

The chain is built from TRBV27 and TRBJ2-1, with 9 nucleotides matching TRBD2. Germline CDR1 reads MNHEY; CDR2 reads SMNVEV (reference sequence). V lost 6 bases and J lost 9; bases outside the gene matches: 12. This CDR3 spans 15 amino acids. CDR3 DNA sequence: TGTGCCAGCAGGCCTATAGCGGGAGATAGGAGTGAGCAGTTCTTC. The encoded protein is CASRPIAGDRSEQFF.

This clonotype has more than one count but fewer than ten. V is TRBV7-8 and J is TRBJ2-2; the D gene is possibly TRBD1 (6 bases). Trimming took off 4 bases at V and 4 bases at J, with 13 bases between the two ends. The CDR3 spans 15 residues. CDR1 SGHVS and CDR2 FQNEAQ come from the germline V gene. The CDR3 protein is CASSSDRLSTGELFF. DNA of the CDR3: TGTGCCAGCAGCTCGGACAGATTGAGCACCGGGGAGCTGTTTTTT. The full variable domain, in which reference TRBV7-8 and TRBJ2-2 provide the parts outside the CDR3, is GAGVSQSPRYKVAKRGQDVALRCDPISGHVSLFWYQQALGQGPEFLTYFQNEAQLDKSGLPSDRFFAERPEGSVSTLKIQRTQQEDSAVYLCASSSDRLSTGELFFGEGSRLTVL.

This clonotype was picked up many times. The chain joins TRBV27 to TRBJ1-2, with 9 bases fitting TRBD1. Germline CDR1 MNHEY, CDR2 SMNVEV (reference sequence). This CDR3 is built from 14 residues. Trimming cost V 4 bases and J 8 bases; bases outside gene matches: 8. The CDR3 sequence: CASSSSGTGNGYTF. The CDR3 DNA follows: TGTGCCAGCAGTTCTTCCGGGACAGGGAACGGCTACACCTTC.

This chain joins TRBV12-3 or TRBV12-4 and TRBJ2-7; perhaps TRBD2 as D (5 bases). The CDR3 is made up of 13 amino acids. The V end lost 8 bases, the J end lost 3 bases, and 14 bases lay between the germline ends. Here the CDR3 reads CASHTAGDYEQYF. In DNA form, the CDR3 reads TGTGCCAGCCATACGGCCGGGGACTACGAGCAGTACTTC.

This clonotype has at least ten counts. The gene calls are TRBV3-1 and TRBJ2-3, with D possibly being TRBD2 (5 bases). The CDR3 spans 12 residues. Trimming cost V 6 bases and J 2 bases, with 6 bases left between them. The V gene's germline CDR1 is LGHDT and CDR2 YNNKEL (reference sequence). The CDR3 nucleotides are TGTGCCAGCAGGGAGGACACAGATACGCAGTATTTT. Its protein product is CASREDTDTQYF.

This clonotype was seen a handful of times. The J gene is TRBJ2-7, the V gene TRBV27; D possibly matches TRBD1 or TRBD2 (6 bases each). Germline V gene data show CDR1 as MNHEY and CDR2 as SMNVEV (reference sequence). Trimming shortened V by 6 bases and J by 7 bases, and 22 bases separated the two germline ends. The CDR3 spans 15 residues. The chain's CDR3 is CASRPSPQGSGEQYF. The CDR3 DNA is TGTGCCAGCAGGCCCTCCCCTCAGGGGAGCGGGGAGCAGTACTTC.

This clonotype was seen many times. The V and J genes are TRBV6-4 and TRBJ2-3, with 7 bases that match TRBD2. The CDR3 has 16 residues. Germline CDR1 MRHNA, CDR2 SNTAGT. J gave up 2 bases and V 0 bases, and 5 bases lay outside the gene matches. The CDR3 loop is CASSDSNAGVTDTQYF. CDR3 nucleotides: TGTGCCAGCAGTGACTCGAACGCGGGAGTCACAGATACGCAGTATTTT.

Many counts were recorded for this clonotype. In nucleotides, the CDR3 is TGTGCCAGTAGTATAGGGGCTAGCGGGAGGGTGGAGCAGTTCTTC. Translated, it gives CASSIGASGRVEQFF. The J gene is TRBJ2-1, the V gene TRBV19; TRBD2 matches at 12 bases. The CDR3 loop spans 15 amino acids. V lost 1 base and J lost 10; bases outside the gene matches: 5. Germline V gene lookup returns CDR1 LNHDA and CDR2 SQIVND (reference sequence). Full variable domain (outside the CDR3, taken from reference TRBV19 and TRBJ2-1): DGGITQSPKYLFRKEGQNVTLSCEQNLNHDAMYWYRQDPGQGLRLIYYSQIVNDFQKGDIAEGYSVSREKKESFPLTVTSAQKNPTAFYLCASSIGASGRVEQFFGPGTRLTVL.

As concerns this clonotype: A much bigger clone sits one base away, suggesting this may be a read error. No conserved phenylalanine or tryptophan ends this CDR3, so it is likely a read error. This chain joins TRBV27 and TRBJ1-1, with unresolved D. V dropped 5 bases and J dropped 4 bases, with 11 bases sitting between them. The CDR3 length is 13 residues. The V gene's germline CDR1 is MNHEY and CDR2 SMNVEV (reference sequence). The CDR3: CASSPPPPTEAFS. The CDR3 bases are TGTGCCAGCAGTCCCCCCCCACCCACTGAAGCTTTCTCT.

This clonotype has a handful of counts. The chain joins TRBV2 to TRBJ2-5; D remains unclear. The V end was cut by 11 bases, the J end by 6 bases, with 16 bases between. This CDR3 contains 12 residues. The germline CDR1 and CDR2 sequences are SNHLY and FYNNEI. CDR3 loop: CAAAQAGKTQYF. DNA of the CDR3: TGTGCCGCGGCGCAGGCTGGCAAGACCCAGTACTTC. Full variable domain (remainder filled in from reference TRBV2 and TRBJ2-5): EPEVTQTPSHQVTQMGQEVILRCVPISNHLYFYWYRQILGQKVEFLVSFYNNEISEKSEIFDDQFSVERPDGSNFTLKIRSTKLEDSAMYFCAAAQAGKTQYFGPGTRLLVL.

The chain carries TRBV12-3 or TRBV12-4 and TRBJ2-5; D gene unclear. The CDR3 loop spans 12 amino acids. V lost 0 bases and J lost 4, with 3 bases in between. CDR3 residues: CASSLALETQYF. The CDR3 nucleotides read TGTGCCAGCAGTTTAGCGCTAGAGACCCAGTACTTC.

This clonotype has more than one count but fewer than ten. The J gene is TRBJ1-2, the V gene TRBV5-6, with 7 bases aligning to TRBD1. Germline V gene sequence: CDR1 SGHDT, CDR2 YYEEEE. The trim removed 4 bases at V and 6 bases at J, leaving 12 bases unmatched. The length of the CDR3 is 15 residues. The CDR3 loop is CASSVGTVPRDGYTF. The CDR3 bases are TGTGCCAGCAGCGTCGGGACAGTCCCAAGGGATGGCTACACCTTC.